Listed below are T cell receptor beta chains from one sample, sequenced in a study of shared clonotypes between healthy human individuals. The data were produced by immunoSEQ multiplex PCR, yet TCRdb's version contains in-frame clones alone and is incomplete. The data contain 550,000 to 600,000 clones, about 98% of them singletons. Sequenced material: naive CD8+ T cells sorted from blood. The receptors here all came from a man aged 30 to 39 in good health. Both conserved end residues are part of each CDR3. A D gene is named only where the DNA matches it firmly. Clone size, where shown, is once, few, many, or a class for clones that have expanded.

size,J,V,D,DNA,CDR3
-,TRBJ2-7,TRBV15,TRBD2,TGTGCCACCAGCAGAGATGATATCGGCGGGGGGGCCTACGAGCAGTACTTC,CATSRDDIGGGAYEQYF
-,TRBJ2-3,TRBV5-1,TRBD2,TGCGCCAGCAGCGCCGTAGGAGGGAGGGTGAACACAGATACGCAGTATTTT,CASSAVGGRVNTDTQYF
once,TRBJ2-5,TRBV13,TRBD2,TGTGCCAGCAGCCCGACTAGCGGGGGAGAGACCCAGTACTTC,CASSPTSGGETQYF
-,TRBJ2-1,TRBV6-1,TRBD2,TGTGCCAGCAGTGGGCTAGCGGGAGGCTACAATGAGCAGTTCTTC,CASSGLAGGYNEQFF
once,TRBJ2-7,TRBV7-9,-,TGTGCCAGCAGTTTCAACTACGAGCAGTACTTC,CASSFNYEQYF
-,TRBJ2-7,TRBV7-6,TRBD1,TGTGCCAGCAGCTATCGGGACAGCTACGAGCAGTACTTC,CASSYRDSYEQYF
-,TRBJ2-7,TRBV29-1,-,TGCAGCGTTCTCGAGGGGGGGGACGAGCAGTACTTC,CSVLEGGDEQYF
-,TRBJ1-2,TRBV6-5,-,TGTGCCAGCAGTTACTCGAGGGCACCGACCTGGGATGGCTACACCTTC,CASSYSRAPTWDGYTF
-,TRBJ2-7,TRBV7-9,-,TGTGCCAGCAGCTTAGGGGACCCTTCCTACGAGCAGTACTTC,CASSLGDPSYEQYF
-,TRBJ2-7,TRBV30,TRBD1,TGTGCCTGGGAGACTCGGGACAGGGTCGACCTTTACGAGCAGTACTTC,CAWETRDRVDLYEQYF
-,TRBJ1-4,TRBV5-1,TRBD1,TGCGCCAGCAGCTTCAATAGCGCAGGGGGGAATGAAAAACTGTTTTTT,CASSFNSAGGNEKLFF
-,TRBJ1-5,TRBV18,-,TGTGCCAGCTCACCATCGGTTAGCAATCAGCCCCAGCATTTT,CASSPSVSNQPQHF
-,TRBJ2-7,TRBV7-9,TRBD2,TGTGCCAGCAGCTTTAGCGGGAGTCCCTACGAGCAGTACTTC,CASSFSGSPYEQYF
-,TRBJ2-1,TRBV13,-,TGTGCCAGCAGCCGGGGGGCGAGAGGGCCCTCTTACAATGAGCAGTTCTTC,CASSRGARGPSYNEQFF
-,TRBJ2-7,TRBV15,TRBD2,TGTGCCACCAGCAGGGGTGAGGGCGGGAGTGGTAACGAGCAGTACTTC,CATSRGEGGSGNEQYF
-,TRBJ2-1,TRBV19,-,TGTGCCAGTAGAATCAACATCGGTGAGCAGTTCTTC,CASRINIGEQFF
-,TRBJ2-7,TRBV11-2,TRBD2,TGTGCCAGCAGCTCGACCGCGGGGGTGCACTACGAGCAGTACTTC,CASSSTAGVHYEQYF
-,TRBJ2-6,TRBV28,TRBD2,TGTGCCAGCAGTCCGGAATCTTGGACTAGCAGGTCTGGGGCCAACGTCCTGACTTTC,CASSPESWTSRSGANVLTF
-,TRBJ2-1,TRBV6-6,TRBD1,TGTGCCAGCAGTTACGGGACAGGGGTATCCAATGAGCAGTTCTTC,CASSYGTGVSNEQFF
-,TRBJ2-7,TRBV14,-,TGTGCCAGCAGCCAAATAGCCGGCAGGAGCTCCTACGAGCAGTACTTC,CASSQIAGRSSYEQYF
-,TRBJ2-1,TRBV7-9,-,TGTGCCAGCAGCTTAGGTGGTAGCGGCAATGAGCAGTTCTTC,CASSLGGSGNEQFF
-,TRBJ2-3,TRBV4-1,-,TGCGCCAGCAGCCAAGTGGGGCAGTACGGCGGAAACACAGATACGCAGTATTTT,CASSQVGQYGGNTDTQYF
-,TRBJ1-5,TRBV30,-,TGTGCCTGGAGCCCCGGGGGAAGCAATCAGCCCCAGCATTTT,CAWSPGGSNQPQHF
-,TRBJ2-3,TRBV28,-,TGTGCCAGCAGTTTAAACAGGGTAGATACGCAGTATTTT,CASSLNRVDTQYF
-,TRBJ2-1,TRBV5-1,-,TGCGCCAGCAGCCGGGGACTCGACAATGAGCAGTTCTTC,CASSRGLDNEQFF
once,TRBJ1-5,TRBV5-4,TRBD1,TGTGCCAGCAGCGAGACAGGGGAGAGGGGCGACAATCAGCCCCAGCATTTT,CASSETGERGDNQPQHF
-,TRBJ1-1,TRBV4-2,-,TGTGCCAGCAGCCAAGTGTGGGGGGCGAACACTGAAGCTTTCTTT,CASSQVWGANTEAFF
-,TRBJ2-7,TRBV13,-,TGTGCCAGCAGCCTCATCCGGGACCGCGCCTACGAGCAGTACTTC,CASSLIRDRAYEQYF
-,TRBJ1-1,TRBV4-1,TRBD1,TGCGCCAGCAGCCAGGGACAGCTCATGAACACTGAAGCTTTCTTT,CASSQGQLMNTEAFF
once,TRBJ1-5,TRBV28,-,TGTGCCAGCAGTTTATACCGCGGGGGTGTTGATCAGCCCCAGCATTTT,CASSLYRGGVDQPQHF
-,TRBJ2-1,TRBV13,TRBD2,TGTGCCAGCAGCGGGGAACTAGCGGAGTCCTACAATGAGCAGTTCTTC,CASSGELAESYNEQFF
-,TRBJ2-5,TRBV5-1,-,TGCGCCAGCAGCCCACGCCAGTGGCAGGCAGAAGAGACCCAGTACTTC,CASSPRQWQAEETQYF
-,TRBJ2-5,TRBV10-1,-,TGCGCCAGCAGTGACGGACTATCCCAAGAGACCCAGTACTTC,CASSDGLSQETQYF
-,TRBJ2-1,TRBV7-9,-,TGTGCCAGCAGCTTAGTCCAACAGGGTAGGGGCGACAATGAGCAGTTCTTC,CASSLVQQGRGDNEQFF
-,TRBJ2-7,TRBV30,-,TGTGCCTGGGTGGACGGGCGGCACTTCACCTACGAGCAGTACTTC,CAWVDGRHFTYEQYF
-,TRBJ2-2,TRBV4-1,TRBD2,TGCGCCAGCAGCGGGCTAGCGGGAGTCGGGGAGCTGTTTTTT,CASSGLAGVGELFF
-,TRBJ2-3,TRBV18,-,TGTGCCAGCTCACCCTCTCGGGGTGTAAGGACTAACACAGATACGCAGTATTTT,CASSPSRGVRTNTDTQYF
-,TRBJ2-3,TRBV2,TRBD1,TGTGCCAGCAGTGGACAGGGTAGCACAGATACGCAGTATTTT,CASSGQGSTDTQYF
once,TRBJ2-1,TRBV29-1,TRBD1,TGCAGCGTGCCACAGGGGGCTACATCCTACAATGAGCAGTTCTTC,CSVPQGATSYNEQFF